The T cell receptor beta chain under discussion was sequenced for a study of T cell responses to AZD1222 COVID-19 vaccine. Overall study context: Pooling was applied to second doses at about 4 or about 12 weeks. Study-wide findings and caveats: Donors skewed white British and female; clonal diversity was possibly underestimated. Spike was spanned by vaccine-associated CD4 TCRs, with dominance at 160-218 and 743-854. Regions left unmutated in variants are reportedly the target of nearly half of spike-specific TCRs.

In its sample, this clone was seen once. Its antigen is currently unknown. The ends lost 4 bases at V and 10 bases at J; junction bases unmatched: 15. The CDR3 totals 15 residues. Per germline, CDR1 SGHDT and CDR2 YYEEEE. Using immunoSEQ multiplex PCR, the repertoire was profiled, and TCRdb retains in-frame clones only, with some absent. This sample has some 97,000 clones; about 83% occur once, and the top ten carry 3% to 3.5%. The sample was peripheral blood, taken on day 0 of AZD1222 vaccination. J is TRBJ1-2 and V is TRBV5-6; 8 bases align to TRBD1. This sequence originates from an adult in good health. This CDR3 reads CASSRFNRGESTYTF. In nucleotides, the CDR3 is TGTGCCAGCAGCCGCTTTAACAGGGGGGAGAGTACCTACACCTTC.